This TCR beta chain originates from a study of cytomegalovirus exposure and HLA in healthy donors. A multiplex PCR was run with 60 Vbeta primers and 13 Jbeta primers. Sequenced by immunoSEQ multiplex PCR; TCRdb stores in-frame clones only, minus some. The sample includes some 120,000 clones, around 74% of them seen just once. The length of the CDR3 is 15 residues. The J segment lost 9 bases and the V segment lost 5 bases, leaving 12 bases of the junction unmatched. The germline V gene encodes CDR1 SGHTA and CDR2 FQGNSA. This receptor was taken from a woman between 45 and 65 years old in good health and CMV-seropositive. Material for sequencing was PBMCs. The V call is TRBV7-2, the J call TRBJ2-5; 10 positions agree with TRBD2. The CDR3 is CASSRKPSGGGAQYF. The DNA of the CDR3 is TGTGCCAGCAGCAGAAAGCCTAGCGGGGGTGGGGCCCAGTACTTC.